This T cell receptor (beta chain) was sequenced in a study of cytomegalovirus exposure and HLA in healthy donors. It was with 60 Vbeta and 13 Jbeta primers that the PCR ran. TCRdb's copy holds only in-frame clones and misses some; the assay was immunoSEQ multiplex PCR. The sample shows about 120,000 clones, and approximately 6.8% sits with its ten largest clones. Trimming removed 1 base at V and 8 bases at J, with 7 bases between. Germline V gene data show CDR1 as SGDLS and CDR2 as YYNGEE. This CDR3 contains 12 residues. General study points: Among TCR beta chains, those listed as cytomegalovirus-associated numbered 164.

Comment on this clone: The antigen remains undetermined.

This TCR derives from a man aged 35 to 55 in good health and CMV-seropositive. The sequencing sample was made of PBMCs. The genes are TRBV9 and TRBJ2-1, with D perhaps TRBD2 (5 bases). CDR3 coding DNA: TGTGCCAGCAGCGTACTAGCCCATGAGCAGTTCTTC. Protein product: CASSVLAHEQFF.